A selection of T cell receptor beta chains follows, all from one sample in a study of T cell clonotyping in hematopoietic cell transplantation. Measured with immunoSEQ multiplex PCR; TCRdb has only the in-frame clones, and not every one. The sample consists of 25,000 to 35,000 clones, 90% to 97% of them appearing once. Material: peripheral blood mononuclear cells. The receptors originated from a man aged 50 to 60 in good health. Some clones in this sample may be carry-over from other donors' samples. Both conserved end residues are trimmed from each CDR3.

CDR3aa: SGARENYGYT
v_gene: TRBV29-1
j_gene: TRBJ1-2
len: 10

CDR3aa: ASSVQGTDTQY
v_gene: TRBV6-4
j_gene: TRBJ2-3
len: 11

CDR3aa: ASSPSRGQGSYNEQF
v_gene: TRBV2
j_gene: TRBJ2-1
len: 15

CDR3aa: ASRQTGGKYNSPLH
v_gene: TRBV19
j_gene: TRBJ1-6
len: 14

CDR3aa: AWSFTGGGSPLH
v_gene: TRBV30
j_gene: TRBJ1-6
len: 12

CDR3aa: ATSRGQENQPQH
v_gene: TRBV15
j_gene: TRBJ1-5
len: 12

CDR3aa: SVEMTGPLSYEQY
v_gene: TRBV29-1
j_gene: TRBJ2-7
len: 13

CDR3aa: ASSGNQGAPNQPQH
v_gene: TRBV7-2
j_gene: TRBJ1-5
len: 14

CDR3aa: ASSEQGTEAF
v_gene: TRBV19
j_gene: TRBJ1-1
len: 10

CDR3aa: ASSQRTDGSEGPQH
v_gene: TRBV4-1
j_gene: TRBJ1-5
len: 14

CDR3aa: ASSVGEAF
v_gene: TRBV2
j_gene: TRBJ1-1
len: 8

CDR3aa: ASSIYIRESPLH
v_gene: TRBV11-2
j_gene: TRBJ1-6
len: 12

CDR3aa: ASSFARNTEAF
v_gene: TRBV7-3
j_gene: TRBJ1-1
len: 11

CDR3aa: ASSLEGTAGNTIY
v_gene: TRBV11-3
j_gene: TRBJ1-3
len: 13

CDR3aa: SVWAGDRNTIY
v_gene: TRBV29-1
j_gene: TRBJ1-3
len: 11

CDR3aa: ASSISPSGIVGGYNEQF
v_gene: TRBV4-3
j_gene: TRBJ2-1
len: 17

CDR3aa: ASSYLRTGELF
v_gene: TRBV11-2
j_gene: TRBJ2-2
len: 11

CDR3aa: ASSLAHGDTQY
v_gene: TRBV7-2
j_gene: TRBJ2-3
len: 11

CDR3aa: ASSLGPPAGESEQY
v_gene: TRBV7-2
j_gene: TRBJ2-7
len: 14